These 28 T cell receptor beta chains were all obtained from the same sample, sequenced in a study of PD-L1 blockade in urothelial cancer. Assay used: immunoSEQ multiplex PCR; TCRdb lists only in-frame clones, some missing. The table shows approximately 86,000 clones, with just under 85% occurring only once. Time point described: pretreatment peripheral blood. The input for sequencing was PBMCs, taken around atezolizumab (anti-PD-L1) treatment. The receptors originated from a man aged 35 to 55 with urothelial cancer.

The chain joins TRBV6-5 to TRBJ1-2; 7 bases fit TRBD1. The CDR3 extends over 15 amino acids. With 0 bases clipped from V and 6 bases from J, the junction kept 7 bases outside the gene matches. Germline lookup yields CDR1 MNHEY and CDR2 SVGAGI. CDR3 region: CASSYSGTARDGYTF. CDR3 DNA sequence: TGTGCCAGCAGTTACTCCGGGACAGCGAGGGATGGCTACACCTTC.

As regards this clone: A read error may produce the germline difference seen at one junction end. This chain links TRBV30 with TRBJ2-7; TRBD1 might be the D (5 bases). Germline CDR1 reads GTSNPN; CDR2 reads SVGIG (reference sequence). The CDR3 is 12 residues long. The CDR3 spells CTWTLSGSEQYF. CDR3 nucleotides: TGTACCTGGACCCTCTCAGGGTCCGAGCAGTACTTC. The full variable domain, in which reference TRBV30 and TRBJ2-7 provide the parts outside the CDR3, is SQTIHQWPATLVQPVGSPLSLECTVEGTSNPNLYWYRQAAGRGLQLLFYSVGIGQISSEVPQNLSASRPQDRQFILSSKKLLLSDSGFYLCTWTLSGSEQYFGPGTRLTVT.

This chain uses TRBV27 with TRBJ2-1; 12 bases map to TRBD2. Germline V lookup: CDR1 MNHEY, CDR2 SMNVEV (reference sequence). Trimming removed 6 bases from V and 5 bases from J; junction bases left unmatched: 8. The CDR3 is 16 amino acids. The CDR3 spells CASRKSSGRVNNEQFF. Written as DNA, the CDR3 is TGTGCCAGCAGAAAATCTAGCGGGAGGGTGAACAATGAGCAGTTCTTC.

CDR3 coding DNA: TGCAGTGCTACTTCCGCCCGGGACATCACCTTC. Residues: CSATSARDITF. The V call is TRBV20-1, the J call TRBJ1-2; a weak D match, TRBD1 (6 bases). V was cut by 4 bases and J by 13 bases, with 16 bases left in between. The CDR3 is 11 residues long. From germline, CDR1 is DFQATT and CDR2 SNEGSKA (reference sequence).

The gene calls are TRBV4-1 and TRBJ1-1; D is undetermined. CDR1 is MGHRA and CDR2 is YSYEKL in the germline V gene. Between the trimmed V and J ends, which lost 2 bases and 5 bases, there was a span of 15 bases. CDR3 length equals 15 residues. CDR3 in amino acids: CASSQRPGVETEAFF. The CDR3 DNA sequence: TGCGCCAGCAGCCAAAGGCCCGGGGTCGAGACTGAAGCTTTCTTT.

The chain carries TRBV9 and TRBJ2-7; weak D call: TRBD2 (6 bases). Trimming took off 0 bases at V and 2 bases at J, with 18 bases between the two ends. This CDR3 is built from 17 residues. Germline V gives CDR1 SGDLS, CDR2 YYNGEE. In DNA, the CDR3 is TGTGCCAGCAGCGTAGCTAGCGACGCCTACTCTCCCTACGAGCAGTACTTC. This sequence encodes CASSVASDAYSPYEQYF.

The gene calls are TRBV28 and TRBJ1-2; a possible D gene is TRBD1 (5 bases). CDR1 and CDR2 (germline): MDHEN, SYDVKM. This CDR3 comprises 13 residues. V lost 3 bases, J lost 6 bases, and 11 bases lay in between. As DNA, the CDR3 is TGTGCCAGCAGTTTGGGCAGGGAAGATGGCTACACCTTC. Translation: CASSLGREDGYTF.

This clone occurred once. The J gene is TRBJ2-1, the V gene TRBV6-1; 11 nucleotides align to TRBD2. Germline trimming cut 7 bases from V and 14 bases from J; bases unmatched to any gene: 4. The CDR3 runs to 11 residues. The V gene's germline CDR1 is MNHNS and CDR2 SASEGT. In DNA, the CDR3 is TGTGCCAGCAAACTAGCGGGAGAGGAGTTCTTC. This sequence encodes CASKLAGEEFF.

This clone was counted once. This chain links TRBV6-1 with TRBJ2-1, with D tentatively TRBD1 (6 bases). Germline V lookup: CDR1 MNHNS, CDR2 SASEGT. The CDR3 is 15 amino acids. V gave up 1 base and J gave up 9 bases, with 16 bases separating them. CDR3 sequence reads: CASSEGFQQGREQFF. The CDR3 DNA is TGTGCCAGCAGTGAAGGGTTTCAACAGGGTCGTGAGCAGTTCTTC.

This clone was observed a few times. V usage is TRBV29-1 and J usage is TRBJ2-5, with 7 bases that match TRBD2. This CDR3 region has 10 residues. The V and J ends lost 6 bases and 5 bases, in that order; junction bases with no gene match: 0. CDR1 and CDR2 from the germline V gene are SQVTM and ANQGSEA. The CDR3 DNA reads as TGCAGCGTGGGGGGGGAGACCCAGTACTTC. This sequence encodes CSVGGETQYF.

The gene calls are TRBV5-4 and TRBJ2-7; TRBD1 matches 9 bases. The germline gives CDR1 SGHNT, CDR2 YYREEE (reference sequence). The CDR3 has 14 residues. V shed 3 bases, J shed 3 bases, and the junction held 4 bases outside the gene matches. CDR3 sequence: CASSSGTGFYEQYF. The CDR3 DNA reads as TGTGCCAGCAGCTCCGGGACAGGGTTCTACGAGCAGTACTTC.

The chain is built from TRBV7-9 and TRBJ2-2; D might be TRBD2 (6 bases). This CDR3 region has 16 residues. V lost 5 bases to trimming and J lost 6 bases, with 19 bases between them. Germline loops: CDR1 SEHNR, CDR2 FQNEAQ (reference sequence). In DNA form, the CDR3 reads TGTGCCAGCAGCCCTAGCGCCCCCCGGTCCCCCGGGGAGCTGTTTTTT. Translation: CASSPSAPRSPGELFF.

The chain uses TRBV6-6 and TRBJ2-3; 9 nucleotides match TRBD2. V lost 8 bases, J lost 4 bases, and 7 bases stayed unmatched. This CDR3 comprises 14 residues. Germline-derived CDR1 and CDR2 are MNHNY and SVGAGI (reference sequence). CDR3 sequence reads: CASQRGRVSDTQYF. In DNA, the CDR3 is TGTGCCAGCCAACGCGGGAGGGTCTCAGATACGCAGTATTTT.

The V gene is TRBV28, the J gene TRBJ2-2; 8 nucleotides line up with TRBD2. V lost 4 bases, J lost 6 bases, and 10 bases stayed unmatched. CDR1 is MDHEN and CDR2 is SYDVKM in the germline V gene. This CDR3 has 16 amino acids. CDR3 loop: CASSSPGGARAGELFF. As DNA, the CDR3 is TGTGCCAGCAGTTCGCCCGGGGGGGCGAGGGCCGGGGAGCTGTTTTTT.

CDR3 sequence: CATSRRDNSGNTIYF. The CDR3 coding sequence is TGTGCCACCAGCCGCCGGGACAACTCTGGAAACACCATATATTTT. V gene TRBV15 combines with J gene TRBJ1-3, with a weak D call TRBD1 (6 bases). The CDR3 loop spans 15 amino acids. Germline-derived CDR1 and CDR2 are LNHNV and YYDKDF (reference sequence). V was shortened by 5 bases and J by 0 bases, with 11 bases between the two germline ends.

This sequence joins TRBV28 and TRBJ2-7; the D gene is possibly TRBD1 (6 bases). This CDR3 comprises 13 residues. V lost 10 bases and J lost 5, with 18 bases in between. CDR1 MDHEN and CDR2 SYDVKM come from the germline V gene. CDR3 in amino acids: CATTPGEPHEQYF. The CDR3 DNA reads as TGTGCCACGACGCCAGGGGAGCCCCACGAGCAGTACTTC.

The rearrangement uses TRBV29-1 and TRBJ2-7; 9 bases are shared with TRBD1. The germline V gene encodes CDR1 SQVTM and CDR2 ANQGSEA. V shed 7 bases and J 3 bases; nucleotides not matched to a gene: 13. The CDR3 contains 15 residues. CDR3 protein: CSADCYDRGSYEQYF. CDR3 sequence (DNA): TGCAGCGCCGATTGTTATGACAGGGGGAGCTACGAGCAGTACTTC.

The chain links TRBV18 to TRBJ2-7, with no clear D. CDR1 and CDR2 (germline): KGHSH, LQKENI. V shed 2 bases and J shed 1 base, with 9 bases lying between them. The CDR3 runs to 14 residues. CDR3 loop: CASSPVGRSYEQYF. The CDR3 DNA reads TGTGCCAGCTCACCAGTAGGCAGGTCCTACGAGCAGTACTTC.

V is TRBV2 and J is TRBJ1-1; maybe TRBD1 (6 bases). V shed 4 bases and J shed 0 bases, with 18 bases lying between them. CDR1 is SNHLY and CDR2 is FYNNEI in the germline V gene. CDR3 length: 17 residues. This CDR3 reads CASSAGQGRGLNTEAFF. CDR3 bases: TGTGCCAGCAGTGCGGGTCAGGGTAGGGGGTTGAACACTGAAGCTTTCTTT.

V usage is TRBV5-1 and J usage is TRBJ2-7; 10 nucleotides line up with TRBD1. Germline CDR1 reads SGHRS; CDR2 reads YFSETQ. This CDR3 has 13 amino acids. The V segment lost 7 bases and the J segment 7 bases; nucleotides outside the gene matches: 8. The CDR3 sequence is CASGTGDVGEQYF. As DNA, the CDR3 is TGCGCCAGCGGGACAGGGGACGTTGGGGAGCAGTACTTC.

The chain recombines TRBV10-3 with TRBJ2-5; 11 nucleotides match TRBD2. This CDR3 has 16 residues. Germline trimming cut 3 bases from V and 5 bases from J; bases unmatched to any gene: 8. CDR1 is ENHRY and CDR2 is SYGVKD in the germline V gene. CDR3 residues: CAISDPDSGRAETQYF. In DNA form, the CDR3 reads TGTGCCATCAGTGACCCCGATAGCGGGAGGGCGGAGACCCAGTACTTC.

This chain connects TRBV18 to TRBJ1-1; D is unresolved. The V gene lost 6 bases and the J gene lost 4 bases, with 12 bases spanning the gap. CDR3 length: 13 amino acids. CDR1 is KGHSH and CDR2 is LQKENI in the germline V gene. In DNA form, the CDR3 reads TGTGCCAGCTCCCAGGATTCTATCACTGAAGCTTTCTTT. Its translation is CASSQDSITEAFF.

This chain's CDR3 is CASSVDRGDTGELFF. The CDR3 coding sequence is TGTGCCAGCAGTGTCGACAGGGGTGACACCGGGGAGCTGTTTTTT. The rearrangement links TRBV6-5 to TRBJ2-2; 8 bases fit TRBD1. Germline CDR1 reads MNHEY; CDR2 reads SVGAGI. The V and J ends lost 5 bases and 3 bases, in that order; junction bases with no gene match: 5. CDR3 size: 15 residues.

The chain is built from TRBV7-6 and TRBJ1-4, with unresolved D. V lost 5 bases and J 8 bases, leaving 18 bases between the germline ends. From germline, CDR1 is SGHVS and CDR2 FNYEAQ. The CDR3 totals 15 residues. CDR3 sequence (DNA): TGTGCCAGCAGCACCGAAGACGGGAGTAGGGAAAAACTGTTTTTT. It translates to CASSTEDGSREKLFF.

The rearrangement links TRBV28 to TRBJ2-3; 11 bases line up with TRBD1. CDR3 length equals 14 residues. Trimming took 8 bases from V and 0 from J; bases not matched to a gene: 1. CDR1 is MDHEN, CDR2 SYDVKM, per germline. The CDR3 spells CASGDRGSTDTQYF. The DNA of the CDR3 is TGTGCCAGCGGGGACAGGGGGAGCACAGATACGCAGTATTTT. Filled out from reference TRBV28 and TRBJ2-3, the complete variable domain reads DVKVTQSSRYLVKRTGEKVFLECVQDMDHENMFWYRQDPGLGLRLIYFSYDVKMKEKGDIPEGYSVSREKKERFSLILESASTNQTSMYLCASGDRGSTDTQYFGPGTRLTVL.

The chain uses TRBV28 and TRBJ2-1, with 12 positions matching TRBD2. The CDR3 extends over 17 amino acids. Germline V gene lookup returns CDR1 MDHEN and CDR2 SYDVKM. V gave up 6 bases and J gave up 9 bases; unmatched junction bases: 15. The CDR3 DNA reads TGTGCCAGCAGGGGGGGAGGACTAGCGGGGACACTGGGTGAGCAGTTCTTC. This translates into CASRGGGLAGTLGEQFF.

This chain connects TRBV27 to TRBJ2-7; D remains ambiguous. V was trimmed by 5 bases and J by 3 bases, leaving 14 bases between them. CDR3 length: 14 residues. Germline CDR1 MNHEY, CDR2 SMNVEV (reference sequence). As DNA, the CDR3 is TGTGCCAGCAGTCCCGACAAGGTGGGCTACGAGCAGTACTTC. Its translation: CASSPDKVGYEQYF.

The rearrangement uses TRBV10-3 and TRBJ1-1; 8 bases fit TRBD1. Germline CDR1 reads ENHRY; CDR2 reads SYGVKD. CDR3 length: 14 residues. V dropped 4 bases and J dropped 4; count of bases not matched to a gene: 5. The CDR3 DNA reads TGTGCCATCAGTGTTCGACAGGGGACCACTGAAGCTTTCTTT. Its protein is CAISVRQGTTEAFF.